The sequence of this TCR beta chain was determined in a study of cytomegalovirus exposure and HLA in healthy donors. The study's findings and limits: Later on, an analysis found that several of the most significant clusters appeared to be linked to common viral pathogens, which included parvovirus B19. Within a later analysis, the majority of CMV-associated TCR beta chains appeared HLA-restricted. Later on, a genetic analysis was performed. It linked a missense variant in DCLRE1C with V- and J-gene trimming of TCR beta. Data from an earlier analysis indicated that most TCR beta V segments were productive either about 87% or about 30% of the time.

Germline V lookup: CDR1 SGHAT, CDR2 FQNNGV. Trimming took 0 bases from V and 5 from J; bases not matched to a gene: 14. There are 20 residues in the CDR3. PCR involved 60 Vbeta and 13 Jbeta primers. Generated by immunoSEQ multiplex PCR, the TCRdb table keeps only in-frame clones and is missing some. The table shows 90,000 to 100,000 clones, with roughly 81% occurring only once. With respect to this clone: The antigen is unknown.

Sequencing was performed on PBMCs. The clonotype originates from a man in his forties in good health and CMV-seronegative. The chain joins TRBV11-2 to TRBJ2-3, with 13 nucleotides matching TRBD2. The CDR3 here is CASSLDPPRQTSGGRDTQYF. Here the CDR3 DNA reads TGTGCCAGCAGCTTAGACCCTCCCCGACAGACTAGCGGGGGGCGAGATACGCAGTATTTT.